A selection of T cell receptor beta chains follows, all from one sample in a study of cytomegalovirus exposure and HLA in healthy donors. The repertoire was sequenced with immunoSEQ multiplex PCR; TCRdb's copy has only in-frame clones and lacks some. Found here are tens of thousands of clones, 80% to 95% of them singletons; the top ten hold approximately 3.8%. Sequencing input: PBMCs. Source of these receptors: a woman in her 30s in good health and CMV-seronegative. Both conserved end residues are part of each CDR3. A D gene is named only where the DNA matches it firmly. Clone sizes are given selectively: once, few, many, or a class where the clone is expanded.

d_call | j_call | clone_size | v_call | cdr3_aa | cdr3_nt
NA | TRBJ1-2 | NA | TRBV30 | CAWSIVRQSYGYTF | TGTGCCTGGAGTATAGTGAGGCAGAGCTATGGCTACACCTTC
NA | TRBJ1-1 | NA | TRBV4-1 | CASSQERVTEAFF | TGCGCCAGCAGCCAAGAGAGGGTCACTGAAGCTTTCTTT
TRBD1 | TRBJ1-4 | NA | TRBV5-4 | CASSGGTAERTNEKLFF | TGTGCCAGCAGCGGCGGGACAGCCGAACGGACTAATGAAAAACTGTTTTTT
TRBD2 | TRBJ2-7 | NA | TRBV7-9 | CASSQTHSGRFYEQYF | TGTGCCAGCAGCCAAACCCATAGCGGGAGATTCTACGAGCAGTACTTC
NA | TRBJ2-5 | NA | TRBV13 | CASSLGPGEETQYF | TGTGCCAGCAGCTTAGGGCCAGGCGAGGAGACCCAGTACTTC
NA | TRBJ2-1 | NA | TRBV6-4 | CASSEAAGTPTYNEQFF | TGTGCCAGCAGTGAAGCCGCCGGGACTCCTACCTACAATGAGCAGTTCTTC
NA | TRBJ2-7 | NA | TRBV11-2 | CASSLKGAYEQYF | TGTGCCAGCAGCTTAAAGGGGGCCTACGAGCAGTACTTC
NA | TRBJ2-3 | NA | TRBV5-1 | CASSYDWAKHTDTQYF | TGCGCCAGCAGCTATGATTGGGCCAAACACACAGATACGCAGTATTTT
TRBD2 | TRBJ2-5 | NA | TRBV27 | CASSSGLARETQYF | TGTGCCAGCAGTTCAGGACTAGCACGGGAGACCCAGTACTTC
NA | TRBJ1-1 | NA | TRBV7-8 | CASSLDSRQAFF | TGTGCCAGCAGCTTAGATTCGCGTCAAGCTTTCTTT
TRBD1 | TRBJ1-2 | once | TRBV15 | CATRFGQGRGYTF | TGTGCCACCAGATTTGGACAGGGACGAGGCTACACCTTC
NA | TRBJ1-2 | NA | TRBV11-2 | CASSLVDSRGYTF | TGTGCCAGCAGCTTAGTGGACAGTCGAGGCTACACCTTC
TRBD2 | TRBJ2-7 | once | TRBV7-9 | CASSLNSGTSVEQYF | TGTGCCAGCAGCTTAAATTCCGGGACTAGCGTCGAGCAGTACTTC
NA | TRBJ2-3 | NA | TRBV7-2 | CASSLDHVSGRTDTQYF | TGTGCCAGCAGCTTAGATCATGTTAGCGGACGCACAGATACGCAGTATTTT
NA | TRBJ1-2 | NA | TRBV7-2 | CASSLKQGGTGYTF | TGTGCCAGCAGCTTAAAGCAGGGCGGGACCGGCTACACCTTC
NA | TRBJ2-1 | NA | TRBV27 | CASSLWGTSTAAYNEQFF | TGTGCCAGCAGTTTATGGGGGACTTCGACCGCCGCCTACAATGAGCAGTTCTTC
TRBD2 | TRBJ2-3 | NA | TRBV10-1 | CASRGGDPDTQYF | TGCGCCAGCAGGGGGGGGGACCCGGATACGCAGTATTTT
NA | TRBJ1-4 | NA | TRBV28 | CASSFTGGEKLFF | TGTGCCAGCAGTTTTACGGGGGGAGAAAAACTGTTTTTT
NA | TRBJ2-2 | NA | TRBV5-1 | CASSSTSTTARELFF | TGCGCCAGCAGCTCCACCTCGACTACCGCACGGGAGCTGTTTTTT
NA | TRBJ1-5 | NA | TRBV6-6 | CAARDYSNQPQHF | TGTGCCGCACGGGACTATAGCAATCAGCCCCAGCATTTT
TRBD1 | TRBJ1-5 | NA | TRBV19 | CASTQNRGGFNQPQHF | TGTGCCAGTACCCAGAACAGGGGCGGTTTCAATCAGCCCCAGCATTTT
TRBD2 | TRBJ2-3 | once | TRBV6-1 | CASSELAGVTDTQYF | TGTGCCAGCAGTGAACTAGCGGGAGTGACAGATACGCAGTATTTT
NA | TRBJ1-1 | NA | TRBV7-9 | CASSVRMAVRAFF | TGTGCCAGCAGCGTCCGAATGGCTGTGAGGGCTTTCTTT